This TCR beta chain was recovered during a study of vaccination and CD4 T cells after COVID-19. Study outcomes and limitations: From a median of about 20 to 38, SARS-CoV-2-reactive clonotypes increased, though not significantly.

Treatment noted: roughly 11-day PBMC culture with coronavirus spike peptide pools or control peptides (ViraFEST assay). It was before the COVID-19 pandemic (2011-2018) that the unexposed donor's CD4+ T cells were collected. There are a few counts of this clonotype. The antigen remains undetermined. Oncomine TCR Beta short-read sequencing was applied to DNA from cultured CD4+ T cells. DNA came from CD4+ T cells after culture. MiXCR, applied by TCRdb to the PCR reads, yields one record per CDR3 protein. The sample gives 9,900 or so distinct CDR3 sequences, 25% to 35% of which show up once; approximately 12% is in the top ten. Germline values: CDR1 SGHTA, CDR2 FQGNSA. The CDR3 is 15 amino acids. V was shortened by 2 bases and J by 10 bases, with 18 bases between the two germline ends.

The chain is built from TRBV7-2 and TRBJ1-5; D perhaps matches TRBD1 (5 bases). What was sequenced was CD4+ T cells from blood, cultured in vitro. The receptor's source is a human donor in good health. CDR3 nucleotides: TGTGCCAGCAGCTTAATCTCAGGGAGAGTCGACCCCCAGCATTTT. This translates into CASSLISGRVDPQHF.